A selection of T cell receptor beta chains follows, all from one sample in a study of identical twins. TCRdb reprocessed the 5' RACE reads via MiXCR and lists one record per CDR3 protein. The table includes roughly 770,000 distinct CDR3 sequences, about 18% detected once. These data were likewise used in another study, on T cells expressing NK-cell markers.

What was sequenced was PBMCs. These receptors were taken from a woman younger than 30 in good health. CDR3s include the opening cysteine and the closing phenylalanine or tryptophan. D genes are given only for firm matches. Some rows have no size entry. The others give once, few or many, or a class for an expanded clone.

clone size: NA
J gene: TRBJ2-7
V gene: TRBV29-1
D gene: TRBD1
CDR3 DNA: TGCAGCGTTCGAACTGACAGGGTCTACCACGAGCAGTACTTC
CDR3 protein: CSVRTDRVYHEQYF

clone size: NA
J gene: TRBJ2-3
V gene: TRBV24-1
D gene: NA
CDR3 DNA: TGTGCCACCAGTGATTCCCGCGGGCACACAGATACGCAGTATTTT
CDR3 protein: CATSDSRGHTDTQYF

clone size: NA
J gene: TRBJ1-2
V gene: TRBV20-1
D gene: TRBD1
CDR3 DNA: TGCAGTGCTATCGGATACAGGGGACCCTATGGCTACACCTTC
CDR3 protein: CSAIGYRGPYGYTF

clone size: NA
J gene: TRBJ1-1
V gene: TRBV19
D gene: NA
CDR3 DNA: TGTGCCAGTAGTATGGGGGGGCTTGTGAACACTGAAGCTTTCTTT
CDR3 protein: CASSMGGLVNTEAFF

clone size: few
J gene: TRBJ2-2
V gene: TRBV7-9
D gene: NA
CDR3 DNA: TGTGCCAGCAGCCTCTCGACTAGTGCGTACACCGGGGAGCTGTTTTTT
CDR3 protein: CASSLSTSAYTGELFF

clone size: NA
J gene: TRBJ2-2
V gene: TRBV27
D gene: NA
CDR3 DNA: TGTGCCAGCAGCCAGACCCCGGGCACCGGGGAGCTGTTTTTT
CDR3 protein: CASSQTPGTGELFF

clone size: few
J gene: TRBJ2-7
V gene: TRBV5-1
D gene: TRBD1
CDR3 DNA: TGCGCCAGCAGCTTGGAGACAGGGGTTACCTACGAGCAGTACTTC
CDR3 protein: CASSLETGVTYEQYF

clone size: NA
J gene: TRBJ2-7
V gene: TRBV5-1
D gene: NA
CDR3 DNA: TGCGCCAGCAGCTTCGGGCATATCTACGAGCAGTACTTC
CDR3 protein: CASSFGHIYEQYF

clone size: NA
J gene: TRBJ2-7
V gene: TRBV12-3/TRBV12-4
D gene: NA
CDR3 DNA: TGTGCCAGCAGTTTAGCGGGGCTCGAGCAGTACTTC
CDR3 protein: CASSLAGLEQYF

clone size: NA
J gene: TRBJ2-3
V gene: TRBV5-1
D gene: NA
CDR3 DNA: TGCGCCGGCAGCTCCAGTAGCACAGATACGCAGTATTTT
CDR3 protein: CAGSSSSTDTQYF

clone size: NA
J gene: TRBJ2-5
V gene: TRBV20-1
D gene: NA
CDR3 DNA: TGCAGTGCTAGAAGACCCGGCGTGGGGGAGACCCAGTACTTC
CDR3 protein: CSARRPGVGETQYF

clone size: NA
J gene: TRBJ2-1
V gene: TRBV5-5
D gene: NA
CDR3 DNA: TGTGCCAGCAGCTTGGGGACGGTAGTAAATGAGCAGTTCTTC
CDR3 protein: CASSLGTVVNEQFF

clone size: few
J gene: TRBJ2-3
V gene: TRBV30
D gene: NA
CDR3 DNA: TGTGCCGCAAGTCTGGGCGATACGCAGTATTTT
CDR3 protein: CAASLGDTQYF

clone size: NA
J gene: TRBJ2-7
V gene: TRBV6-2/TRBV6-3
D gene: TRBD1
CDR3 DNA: TGTGCCAGCAGACAGGGGCTTGCCTACGAGCAGTACTTC
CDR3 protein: CASRQGLAYEQYF

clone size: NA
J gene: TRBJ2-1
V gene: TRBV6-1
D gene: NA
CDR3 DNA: TGTGCCAGCAAGAGGTTTAATCTGGGGTCCTACAATGAGCAGTTCTTC
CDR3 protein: CASKRFNLGSYNEQFF

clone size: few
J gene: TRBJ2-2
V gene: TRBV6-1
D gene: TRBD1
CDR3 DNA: TGTGCCAGCAGCCCTGGACAGGGGGCCTTTCGGGAGCTGTTTTTT
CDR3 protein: CASSPGQGAFRELFF